This T cell receptor beta chain was identified in a study of T-cell memory formation after mild COVID-19. TCRdb re-called the 5' RACE reads through MiXCR, storing one row per CDR3 protein. Of about 57,000 distinct CDR3 sequences in the sample, 12% were seen once. Study-level findings and limits: CD4/CD8 balance characterized clones contracting day 15 to 85, and CD4+ skew characterized later expanders. There was no confirmation that second-wave clones peaking on day 37 were SARS-CoV-2 specific. Most CD4+ clones that shrank were in CM and EM, while CD8+ ones turned up in EMRA.

Only a few counts were recorded for this clonotype. What it binds is not known. CDR1 and CDR2 (germline): SGHTA, FQGNSA. This CDR3 region has 13 residues. V was cut by 3 bases and J by 4 bases, with 9 bases left in between. The rearrangement uses TRBV7-2 and TRBJ1-1; perhaps TRBD1 as D (5 bases). Sequenced input: PBMCs or a T cell subset sorted from them (not recorded which). This sequence originates from a man younger than 35 who had mild COVID-19 (a few samples of this study predate the infection). Cell type and time point are not known. This CDR3 reads CASSFGQGTEAFF. The CDR3 nucleotides read TGTGCCAGCAGCTTTGGGCAGGGCACTGAAGCTTTCTTT.